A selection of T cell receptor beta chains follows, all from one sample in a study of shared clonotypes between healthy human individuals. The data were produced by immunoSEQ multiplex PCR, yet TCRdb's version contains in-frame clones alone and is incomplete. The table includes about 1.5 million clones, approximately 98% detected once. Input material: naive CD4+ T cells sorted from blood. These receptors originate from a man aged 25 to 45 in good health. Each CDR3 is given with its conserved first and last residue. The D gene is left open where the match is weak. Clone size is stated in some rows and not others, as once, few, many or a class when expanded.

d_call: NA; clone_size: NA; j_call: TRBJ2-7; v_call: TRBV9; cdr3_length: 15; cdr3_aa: CASSPLADLSYEQYF; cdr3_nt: TGTGCCAGCAGCCCCTTAGCGGACCTCTCCTACGAGCAGTACTTC
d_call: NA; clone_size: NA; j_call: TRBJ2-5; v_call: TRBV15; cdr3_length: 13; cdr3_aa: CATWAPSQETQYF; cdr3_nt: TGTGCCACCTGGGCCCCAAGCCAAGAGACCCAGTACTTC
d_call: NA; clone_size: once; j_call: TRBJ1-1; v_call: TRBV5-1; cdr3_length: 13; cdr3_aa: CASSLGEDSEAFF; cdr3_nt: TGCGCCAGCAGCTTGGGAGAAGACTCCGAAGCTTTCTTT
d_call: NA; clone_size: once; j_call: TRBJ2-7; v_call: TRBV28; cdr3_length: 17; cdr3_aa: CASSLRQGGGEFYEQYF; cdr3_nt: TGTGCCAGCAGTCTAAGGCAGGGTGGGGGAGAGTTCTACGAGCAGTACTTC
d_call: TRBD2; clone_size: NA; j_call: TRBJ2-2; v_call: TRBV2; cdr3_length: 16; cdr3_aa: CASSDGLAGDTGELFF; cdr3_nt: TGTGCCAGCAGTGACGGACTAGCGGGAGACACCGGGGAGCTGTTTTTT
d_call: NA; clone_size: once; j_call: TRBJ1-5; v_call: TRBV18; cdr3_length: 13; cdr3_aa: CASQRSSNQPQHF; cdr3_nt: TGTGCCAGCCAGAGATCTAGCAATCAGCCCCAGCATTTT
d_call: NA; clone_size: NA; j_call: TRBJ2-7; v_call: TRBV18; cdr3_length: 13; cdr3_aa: CASSRDRADEQYF; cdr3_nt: TGTGCCAGCTCACGCGATCGAGCCGACGAGCAGTACTTC
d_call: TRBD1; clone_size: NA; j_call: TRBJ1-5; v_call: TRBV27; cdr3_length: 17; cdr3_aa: CASSLKGQGSGNQPQHF; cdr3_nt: TGTGCCAGCAGTTTAAAGGGACAGGGGTCTGGCAATCAGCCCCAGCATTTT
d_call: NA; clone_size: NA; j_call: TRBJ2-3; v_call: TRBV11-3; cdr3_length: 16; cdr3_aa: CASSLGPRRFTDTQYF; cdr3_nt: TGTGCCAGCAGCTTAGGTCCTCGGCGGTTCACAGATACGCAGTATTTT
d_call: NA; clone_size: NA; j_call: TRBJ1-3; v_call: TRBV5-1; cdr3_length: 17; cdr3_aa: CASSSGVWGLSGNTIYF; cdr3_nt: TGCGCCAGCAGCTCAGGGGTGTGGGGGCTCTCTGGAAACACCATATATTTT
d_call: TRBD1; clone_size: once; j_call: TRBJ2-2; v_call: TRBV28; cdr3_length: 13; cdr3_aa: CASRDRNTGELFF; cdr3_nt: TGTGCCAGCCGGGACAGGAACACCGGGGAGCTGTTTTTT
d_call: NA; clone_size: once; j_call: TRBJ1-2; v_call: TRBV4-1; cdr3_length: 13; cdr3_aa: CASSQSGGYGYTF; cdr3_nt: TGCGCCAGCAGCCAAAGCGGTGGCTATGGCTACACCTTC
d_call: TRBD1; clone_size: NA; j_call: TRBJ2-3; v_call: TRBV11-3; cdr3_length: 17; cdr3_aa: CASSSRDRGFGTDTQYF; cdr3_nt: TGTGCCAGCAGCTCCCGGGACAGGGGGTTCGGCACAGATACGCAGTATTTT
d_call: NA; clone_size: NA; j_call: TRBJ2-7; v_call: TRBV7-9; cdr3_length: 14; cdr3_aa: CASSLDLGDYEQYF; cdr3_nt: TGTGCCAGCAGCTTAGATCTGGGGGACTACGAGCAGTACTTC
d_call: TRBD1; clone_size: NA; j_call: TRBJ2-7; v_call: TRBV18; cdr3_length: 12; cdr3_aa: CASSSGQDEQYF; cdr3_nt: TGTGCCAGCTCATCGGGACAGGACGAGCAGTACTTC
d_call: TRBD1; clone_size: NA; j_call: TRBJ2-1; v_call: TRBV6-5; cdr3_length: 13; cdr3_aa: CATLGLQGDEQFF; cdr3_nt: TGTGCCACCCTAGGGCTACAGGGGGATGAGCAGTTCTTC
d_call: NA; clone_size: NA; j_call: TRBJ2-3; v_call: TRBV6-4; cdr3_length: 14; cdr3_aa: CASSDSTVTDTQYF; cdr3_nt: TGTGCCAGCAGTGACTCGACGGTGACAGATACGCAGTATTTT
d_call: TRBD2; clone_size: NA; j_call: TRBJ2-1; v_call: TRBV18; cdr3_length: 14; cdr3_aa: CASSGLAGDNEQFF; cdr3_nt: TGTGCCAGCTCAGGACTAGCGGGAGACAATGAGCAGTTCTTC
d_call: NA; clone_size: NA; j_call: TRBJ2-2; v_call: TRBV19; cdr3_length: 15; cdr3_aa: CASSRIPRGTGELFF; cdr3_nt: TGTGCCAGTAGTAGAATCCCCAGGGGAACCGGGGAGCTGTTTTTT
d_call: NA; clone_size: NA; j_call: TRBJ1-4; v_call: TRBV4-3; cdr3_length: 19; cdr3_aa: CASSQEGAYKTIGGEKLFF; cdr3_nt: TGCGCCAGCAGCCAAGAAGGAGCGTACAAGACGATAGGGGGTGAAAAACTGTTTTTT
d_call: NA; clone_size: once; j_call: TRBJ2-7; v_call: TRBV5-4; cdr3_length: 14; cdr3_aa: CASSQHYESSEQYF; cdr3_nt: TGTGCCAGCAGCCAACATTATGAGTCCTCCGAGCAGTACTTC
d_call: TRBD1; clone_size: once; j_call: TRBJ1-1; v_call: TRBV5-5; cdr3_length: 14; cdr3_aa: CASSWTGENTEAFF; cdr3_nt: TGTGCCAGCAGCTGGACAGGGGAAAACACTGAAGCTTTCTTT
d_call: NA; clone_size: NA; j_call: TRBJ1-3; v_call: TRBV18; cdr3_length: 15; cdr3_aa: CASSPSGTRGNTIYF; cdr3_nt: TGTGCCAGCTCACCTTCGGGCACCAGAGGAAACACCATATATTTT
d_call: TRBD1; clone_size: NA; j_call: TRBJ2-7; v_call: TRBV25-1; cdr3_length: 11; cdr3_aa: CASCTGEVQYF; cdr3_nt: TGTGCCAGCTGCACAGGGGAAGTGCAGTACTTC
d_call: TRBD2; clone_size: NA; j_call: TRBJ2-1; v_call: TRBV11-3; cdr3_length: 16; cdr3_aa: CASSLGNGRAVYEQFF; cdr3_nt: TGTGCCAGCAGCTTAGGTAACGGGAGGGCCGTATATGAGCAGTTCTTC
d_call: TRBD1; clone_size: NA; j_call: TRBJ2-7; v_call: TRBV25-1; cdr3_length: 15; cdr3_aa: CASSSPDRGRYEQYF; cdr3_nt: TGTGCCAGCAGTTCCCCGGACAGGGGACGATACGAGCAGTACTTC
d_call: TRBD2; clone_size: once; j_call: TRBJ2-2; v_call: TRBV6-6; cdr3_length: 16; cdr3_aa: CASSYSSGTGSGELFF; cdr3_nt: TGTGCCAGCAGTTACTCTAGCGGGACGGGGAGCGGGGAGCTGTTTTTT
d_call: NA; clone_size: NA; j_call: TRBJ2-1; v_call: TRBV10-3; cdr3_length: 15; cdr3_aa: CAIRVGHGAGNEQFF; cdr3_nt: TGTGCCATCAGGGTCGGACATGGGGCGGGCAATGAGCAGTTCTTC
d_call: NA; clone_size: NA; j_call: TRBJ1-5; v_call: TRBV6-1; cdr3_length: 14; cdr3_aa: CASSEVGFFQPQHF; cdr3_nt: TGTGCCAGCAGTGAAGTCGGTTTTTTTCAGCCCCAGCATTTT
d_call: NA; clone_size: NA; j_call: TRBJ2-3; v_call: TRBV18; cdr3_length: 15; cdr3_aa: CASSPPGGGTDTQYF; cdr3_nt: TGTGCCAGCTCACCACCGGGGGGCGGCACAGATACGCAGTATTTT
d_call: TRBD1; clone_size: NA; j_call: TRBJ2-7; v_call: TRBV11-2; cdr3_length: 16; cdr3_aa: CASSLRGTGVGYEQYF; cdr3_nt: TGTGCCAGCAGCTTACGCGGGACAGGGGTAGGCTACGAGCAGTACTTC
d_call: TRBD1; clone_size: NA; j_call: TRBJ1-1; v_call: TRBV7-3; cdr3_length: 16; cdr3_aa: CASSLKDRGRATEAFF; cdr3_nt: TGTGCCAGCAGCTTAAAAGACAGGGGACGTGCCACTGAAGCTTTCTTT
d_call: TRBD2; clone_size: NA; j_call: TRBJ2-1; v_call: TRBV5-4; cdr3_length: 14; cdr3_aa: CASGARTSGREQFF; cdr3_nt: TGTGCCAGCGGCGCCCGGACTAGCGGGAGGGAACAGTTCTTC
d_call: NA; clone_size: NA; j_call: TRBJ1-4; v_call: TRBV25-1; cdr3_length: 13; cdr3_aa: CASTPPGRTKLFF; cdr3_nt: TGTGCCAGCACCCCACCGGGCAGGACAAAACTGTTTTTT
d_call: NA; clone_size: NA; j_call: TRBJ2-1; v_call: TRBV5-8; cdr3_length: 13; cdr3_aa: CAASFRGYNEQFF; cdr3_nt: TGTGCCGCCTCTTTTCGGGGCTACAATGAGCAGTTCTTC
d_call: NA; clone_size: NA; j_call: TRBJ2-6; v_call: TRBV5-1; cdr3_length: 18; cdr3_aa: CASSLGGAQNSGANVLTF; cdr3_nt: TGCGCCAGCAGCTTGGGTGGGGCTCAAAACTCTGGGGCCAACGTCCTGACTTTC
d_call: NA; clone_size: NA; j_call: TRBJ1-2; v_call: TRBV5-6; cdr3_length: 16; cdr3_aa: CASSLREATAGSGYTF; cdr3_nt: TGTGCCAGCAGCTTGAGAGAGGCAACGGCGGGTTCTGGCTACACCTTC
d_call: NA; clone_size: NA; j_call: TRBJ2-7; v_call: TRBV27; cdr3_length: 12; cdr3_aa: CASSPGLVAQYF; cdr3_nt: TGTGCCAGCAGCCCCGGGCTAGTCGCGCAGTACTTC
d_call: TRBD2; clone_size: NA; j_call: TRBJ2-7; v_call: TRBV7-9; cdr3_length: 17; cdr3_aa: CASSLGGLAGDKYEQYF; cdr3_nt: TGTGCCAGCAGCTTAGGGGGACTAGCGGGAGATAAGTACGAGCAGTACTTC
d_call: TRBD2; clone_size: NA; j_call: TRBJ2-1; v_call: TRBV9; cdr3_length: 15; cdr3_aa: CASTKRASGVDEQFF; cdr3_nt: TGTGCCAGCACAAAGCGGGCTAGCGGGGTTGATGAGCAGTTCTTC
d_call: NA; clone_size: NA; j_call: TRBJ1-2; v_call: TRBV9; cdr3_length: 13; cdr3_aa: CASSVEQVGGYTF; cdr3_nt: TGTGCCAGCAGCGTAGAACAGGTGGGAGGCTACACCTTC
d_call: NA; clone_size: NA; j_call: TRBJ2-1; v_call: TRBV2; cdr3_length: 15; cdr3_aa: CASSEIAVLGPGQFF; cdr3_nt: TGTGCCAGCAGTGAAATTGCGGTCTTGGGGCCTGGGCAGTTCTTC
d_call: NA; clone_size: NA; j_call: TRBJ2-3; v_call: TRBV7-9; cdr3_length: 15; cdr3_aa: CASSRPRPNTDTQYF; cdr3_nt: TGTGCCAGCAGCCGACCCCGTCCAAACACAGATACGCAGTATTTT
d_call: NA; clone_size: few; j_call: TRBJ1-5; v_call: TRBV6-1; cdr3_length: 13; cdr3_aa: CASSGVRGQPQHF; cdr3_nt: TGTGCCAGCAGTGGGGTCAGGGGTCAGCCCCAGCATTTT
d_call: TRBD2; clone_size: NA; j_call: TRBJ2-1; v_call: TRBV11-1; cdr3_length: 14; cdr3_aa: CASSLAGWAGDVFF; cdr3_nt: TGTGCCAGCAGCTTAGCGGGTTGGGCGGGAGATGTGTTCTTC
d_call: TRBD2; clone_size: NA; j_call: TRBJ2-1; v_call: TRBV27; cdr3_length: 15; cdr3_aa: CASSRTGTRVHEQFF; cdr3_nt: TGTGCCAGCTCTCGAACCGGGACTAGGGTCCATGAGCAGTTCTTC